These T cell receptor beta chains were read from a single sample in a study of regulatory T cells in long-lasting Graves disease. A single record per CDR3 protein comes from TCRdb applying MiXCR to the multiplex PCR reads. The repertoire has about 470,000 distinct CDR3 sequences, around 16% of them found once; the top ten carry approximately 12%. The data also belong to a second study, concerning T cells in Graves' hyperthyroidism and ophthalmopathy.

The material was peripheral blood mononuclear cells (PBMCs), obtained at new diagnosis, from a patient treated with antithyroid drugs. The source is a man aged 40-50 years with Graves disease. Each CDR3 is given with its conserved first and last residue. A D gene is named only where the DNA matches it firmly. Some rows mark clone size as missing; the rest say once, few, many or name a class of expanded clone.

D	size	V	J	DNA	CDR3
TRBD1	many	TRBV2	TRBJ1-5	TGTGCCAGCAGTGATGGTCAGGGGGTTCGCAATCAGCCCCAGCATTTT	CASSDGQGVRNQPQHF
-	many	TRBV9	TRBJ1-2	TGTGCCACCCGGCCCTCCGGCACCTTC	CATRPSGTF
-	few	TRBV19	TRBJ1-1	TGTGCCAGTAGGGTGGGGCTGTTAACTGAAGCTTTCTTT	CASRVGLLTEAFF
TRBD1	many	TRBV2	TRBJ2-7	TGTGCCAGCCCTGGCGGACAGGGACCCGGGCAGTACTTC	CASPGGQGPGQYF
TRBD2	many	TRBV20-1	TRBJ2-7	TGCAGTGCTAGAGATCGACTAGCGGGAGTTTCCGAGCAGTACTTC	CSARDRLAGVSEQYF
-	many	TRBV6-1	TRBJ1-1	TGTGCCAGCAGCAACACCTGGAACACTGAAGCTTTCTTT	CASSNTWNTEAFF
TRBD2	many	TRBV20-1	TRBJ2-1	TGCAGTGCAAGACTAGCGGGAGTTGGTTACAATGAGCAGTTCTTC	CSARLAGVGYNEQFF
TRBD1	-	TRBV5-1	TRBJ2-2	TGCGCCAGCGGTCGACAGGGGCGCGCCGGGGAGCTGTTTTTT	CASGRQGRAGELFF
-	many	TRBV28	TRBJ2-7	TGTGCCAGCAGTTTACCCAGGCTACCCTACGAGCAGTACTTC	CASSLPRLPYEQYF
-	few	TRBV14	TRBJ2-1	TGTGCCAGCAGCCAAGTAAGCGGCCCATACAATGAGCAGTTCTTC	CASSQVSGPYNEQFF
-	few	TRBV28	TRBJ1-2	TGTGCCAGCGGGCCCTCGGGGACCTTC	CASGPSGTF
-	-	TRBV7-2	TRBJ2-1	TGTGCCAGCAGCTTAGTCTCCGGCGAGCAGTTCTTC	CASSLVSGEQFF
TRBD1	-	TRBV19	TRBJ1-2	TGTGCCACAGGACCGGGACAGGGTGGCGGCTACACCTTC	CATGPGQGGGYTF
TRBD2	many	TRBV24-1	TRBJ2-5	TGTGCCACCAGCCTGGACGGGACAGGACTAGCGGGATCCCCAGAGACCCAGTACTTC	CATSLDGTGLAGSPETQYF
TRBD1	-	TRBV12-3/TRBV12-4	TRBJ2-2	TGTGCCAGCAGCCCATCGACAGGGAGCACCGGGGAGCTGTTTTTT	CASSPSTGSTGELFF
TRBD2	many	TRBV28	TRBJ2-1	TGTGCCAGCAGAAAGCGGGAGTTGAGTGAGCAGTTCTTC	CASRKRELSEQFF
-	many	TRBV20-1	TRBJ2-7	TGCAGTGCTAGACACGGGTACTCCTACGAGCAGTACTTC	CSARHGYSYEQYF
-	-	TRBV5-1	TRBJ1-1	TGCGCCAGCAGCTTGGCAGGGCAAAAAATCATGAACACTGAAGCTTTCTTT	CASSLAGQKIMNTEAFF
TRBD2	-	TRBV13	TRBJ2-5	TGTGCCAGCAGCGGACTAGCGGGGCCCCAAGAGACCCAGTACTTC	CASSGLAGPQETQYF
TRBD1	many	TRBV20-1	TRBJ2-7	TGCAGTGCTAGAGATTGGGGACAGGAGACCTACGAGCAGTACTTC	CSARDWGQETYEQYF